This T cell receptor (beta chain) was captured in a study of T cell changes during pregnancy in multiple sclerosis. Sequencing was performed with immunoSEQ multiplex PCR; in TCRdb, only in-frame clones are kept and a portion is missing. This table holds around 100,000 clones, roughly nine tenths found once. V was shortened by 2 bases and J by 2 bases, with 13 bases between the two germline ends. In germline, CDR1 is MDHEN, CDR2 SYDVKM. This CDR3 contains 16 residues. The clonotype comes from a female donor with multiple sclerosis, enrolled in a pregnancy study. The chain has TRBV28 and TRBJ1-3; D perhaps matches TRBD1 (6 bases). The sequencing here drew on peripheral blood, taken in the third trimester of pregnancy. The CDR3, as DNA: TGTGCCAGCAGTTTAGATCCTCAGGGGACTGGAAACACCATATATTTT. Translation: CASSLDPQGTGNTIYF.